Below are 26 T cell receptor beta chains sequenced from a single sample in a study of Ad26.COV2.S vaccination and SARS-CoV-2 variants. The sample's treatment: roughly 18 received Ad26.COV2.S at low or high dose, single or two shots; roughly five received placebo; per-sample allocation not given. Sampling happened 63 days after the first vaccine or placebo injection. The method was immunoSEQ multiplex PCR; TCRdb's version includes in-frame clones alone and lacks a portion of them. The sample holds 440,000 or so clones, roughly 88% seen once. This material consisted of peripheral blood, taken in a trial of Ad26.COV2.S vaccine versus placebo. The receptor source for this set is a person between 18 and 65 years old who received the Ad26.COV2.S COVID-19 vaccine or a placebo.

This chain joins TRBV5-6 and TRBJ2-1, with a possible D match to TRBD2 (6 bases). Trimming removed 2 bases from V and 2 bases from J, with 8 bases in between. The germline V gene encodes CDR1 SGHDT and CDR2 YYEEEE. The CDR3 consists of 14 residues. In nucleotides, the CDR3 is TGTGCCAGCAGCTTTCGACTAGCCTACAATGAGCAGTTCTTC. This sequence encodes CASSFRLAYNEQFF.

The chain has TRBV5-4 and TRBJ2-7; 7 bases are a match to TRBD2. The CDR3 spans 15 residues. Trimming cost V 2 bases and J 3 bases; bases outside gene matches: 8. Germline loops: CDR1 SGHNT, CDR2 YYREEE (reference sequence). Written as DNA, the CDR3 is TGTGCCAGCAGCTTAGCCGGCGGGAGCGGCTACGAGCAGTACTTC. Amino acids: CASSLAGGSGYEQYF.

The chain uses TRBV2 and TRBJ2-5, with 8 bases aligning to TRBD2. The germline gives CDR1 SNHLY, CDR2 FYNNEI. This CDR3 spans 15 amino acids. With V trimmed by 9 bases and J by 5 bases, 14 bases remained unmatched. The CDR3 is CASLEEGLVWETQYF. The CDR3 nucleotides read TGTGCCAGTCTGGAAGAGGGACTAGTGTGGGAGACCCAGTACTTC.

The chain joins TRBV3-1 (or the pseudogene TRBV3-2) to TRBJ1-3; D perhaps matches TRBD1 (5 bases). Germline CDR1 reads LGHDT; CDR2 reads YNNKEL (reference sequence). The CDR3 has 16 residues. The V and J ends lost 0 bases and 3 bases respectively, with 12 bases between them. In nucleotides, the CDR3 is TGTGCCAGCAGCCAAGATTTTAGGACAAATGGAAACACCATATATTTT. The encoded protein is CASSQDFRTNGNTIYF.

This chain connects TRBV30 to TRBJ2-7; TRBD1 matches at 9 bases. The CDR3 runs 13 residues. Trimming cost V 5 bases and J 6 bases; bases outside gene matches: 8. CDR1 is GTSNPN and CDR2 is SVGIG in the germline V gene (reference sequence). CDR3 in amino acids: CAWARDRVAEQYF. DNA of the CDR3: TGTGCCTGGGCCAGGGACAGGGTGGCCGAGCAGTACTTC. Full variable domain (outside the CDR3, taken from reference TRBV30 and TRBJ2-7): SQTIHQWPATLVQPVGSPLSLECTVEGTSNPNLYWYRQAAGRGLQLLFYSVGIGQISSEVPQNLSASRPQDRQFILSSKKLLLSDSGFYLCAWARDRVAEQYFGPGTRLTVT.

This clone showed up just once. This sequence joins TRBV5-1 and TRBJ2-1; 7 bases fit TRBD2. Looked up from germline, CDR1 is SGHRS and CDR2 is YFSETQ. CDR3 length equals 14 residues. V dropped 3 bases and J dropped 6; count of bases not matched to a gene: 6. CDR3 in amino acids: CASSWWEGRNEQFF. CDR3 DNA sequence: TGCGCCAGCAGCTGGTGGGAGGGCCGCAATGAGCAGTTCTTC.

The chain links TRBV4-1 to TRBJ1-6; 8 bases line up with TRBD1. V gave up 0 bases and J gave up 7 bases; unmatched junction bases: 11. Germline V CDR1 and CDR2: MGHRA, YSYEKL. The CDR3 totals 18 residues. This CDR3 is CASSQDGGDRGQNSPLHF. Written as DNA, the CDR3 is TGCGCCAGCAGCCAAGATGGGGGCGACAGGGGTCAAAATTCACCCCTCCACTTT.

This clone has only a few counts. The chain uses TRBV10-3 and TRBJ1-5; D is perhaps TRBD1 (5 bases). The V gene's germline CDR1 is ENHRY and CDR2 SYGVKD. The CDR3 covers 14 residues. The ends were cut back, 2 bases at V and 0 bases at J, with 5 bases in the middle. This CDR3 is CAISEQGSNQPQHF. DNA of the CDR3: TGTGCCATCAGTGAGCAGGGTAGCAATCAGCCCCAGCATTTT.

The rearrangement links TRBV29-1 to TRBJ2-1; 14 bases are shared with TRBD2. The J segment lost 7 bases and the V segment lost 7 bases, leaving 3 bases of the junction unmatched. CDR3 length: 13 amino acids. From germline, CDR1 is SQVTM and CDR2 ANQGSEA. CDR3 amino acids: CSGGTSGRNEQFF. The DNA for the CDR3 is TGCAGCGGTGGGACTAGCGGGAGAAATGAGCAGTTCTTC.

A single count supports this clone. The chain links TRBV7-2 to TRBJ1-6, with D maybe TRBD1 (6 bases). The length of the CDR3 is 14 residues. Per the germline V gene, CDR1 is SGHTA and CDR2 is FQGNSA. Trimming removed 5 bases at V and 9 bases at J, with 14 bases between. CDR3: CASSRGRGLSPLHF. CDR3 sequence (DNA): TGTGCCAGCAGCCGGGGCAGGGGACTTTCACCCCTCCACTTT.

This clone came up once. The gene calls are TRBV6-5 and TRBJ1-2; TRBD1 might be the D (5 bases). CDR3 length equals 14 residues. Germline-derived CDR1 and CDR2 are MNHEY and SVGAGI. Trimming took off 5 bases at V and 11 bases at J, with 21 bases between the two ends. CDR3 sequence reads: CASSRDGFVSRYTF. CDR3 nucleotides: TGTGCCAGCAGTAGGGACGGATTTGTGTCTCGATACACCTTC.

V and J are TRBV27 and TRBJ2-7; TRBD2 agrees at 15 bases. Germline V CDR1 and CDR2: MNHEY, SMNVEV (reference sequence). Losses at the gene ends were 5 bases for V and 5 bases for J; bases not matched to a gene: 16. There are 19 residues in the CDR3. In DNA, the CDR3 is TGTGCCAGCAGTGGACTAGCGGGAGGGCTTCTCGGTAGTTTAGACGAGCAGTACTTC. It translates to CASSGLAGGLLGSLDEQYF.

The chain carries TRBV18 and TRBJ1-2, with TRBD1 matching over 7 bases. The germline gives CDR1 KGHSH, CDR2 LQKENI. CDR3 length: 13 residues. V lost 3 bases and J lost 4; bases outside the gene matches: 2. The CDR3 protein is CASSPGQPYGYTF. In DNA, the CDR3 is TGTGCCAGCTCACCGGGACAGCCCTATGGCTACACCTTC.

The genes are TRBV7-2 and TRBJ2-4; D is perhaps TRBD1 (6 bases). Germline CDR1 is SGHTA and CDR2 is FQGNSA. CDR3 size: 19 residues. Trimming cost V 1 base and J 0 bases, with 19 bases left between them. The CDR3 reads CASSLVRSGVSVAKNIQYF. Here the CDR3 DNA reads TGTGCCAGCAGCTTAGTTAGGTCAGGGGTTTCGGTAGCCAAAAACATTCAGTACTTC.

V and J are TRBV21-1 and TRBJ2-5; the table's D call of TRBD2 was not tested on the DNA. TRBV21-1 is described as a pseudogene. This CDR3 region has 14 residues. CDR3 nucleotide sequence: TGTGCCAGCAGAAACGGGGGGGAGGAGGAGACCCAGTACTTC. Protein product: CASRNGGEEETQYF.

The chain combines TRBV29-1 with TRBJ2-3; 9 nucleotides match TRBD1. V gave up 7 bases and J gave up 3 bases; unmatched junction bases: 8. The CDR3 is 14 residues long. The germline CDR1 and CDR2 sequences are SQVTM and ANQGSEA. Here the CDR3 reads CSGRQGGVTDTQYF. The CDR3 DNA sequence: TGCAGCGGGCGACAGGGGGGGGTAACAGATACGCAGTATTTT.

The chain uses TRBV7-6 and TRBJ2-7, with 7 positions matching TRBD1. The junction had 4 bases not matched to a gene; V was cut back by 5 bases and J by 3 bases. The CDR3 consists of 13 residues. CDR1 SGHVS and CDR2 FNYEAQ come from the germline V gene. The CDR3 reads CASSEGDSYEQYF. CDR3 sequence (DNA): TGTGCCAGCAGCGAAGGGGACAGCTACGAGCAGTACTTC.

The rearrangement joins TRBV6-5 to TRBJ2-7; 10 bases are a match to TRBD1. Germline V CDR1 and CDR2: MNHEY, SVGAGI. The CDR3 spans 15 residues. V lost 6 bases, J lost 0 bases, and 5 bases stayed unmatched. The CDR3: CASSPRQGASYEQYF. The CDR3 DNA sequence: TGTGCCAGCAGCCCCCGACAGGGGGCCTCCTACGAGCAGTACTTC.

The chain recombines TRBV3-1 (or the pseudogene TRBV3-2) with TRBJ1-1, with D perhaps TRBD1 (5 bases). CDR1 and CDR2 (germline): LGHDT, YNNKEL (reference sequence). V gave up 3 bases and J gave up 2 bases, with 13 bases separating them. The CDR3 extends over 15 amino acids. CDR3 residues: CASSQANGGNTEAFF. The CDR3 nucleotides read TGTGCCAGCAGCCAGGCGAACGGGGGAAACACTGAAGCTTTCTTT.

In regard to this clone: The same CDR3 is also encoded by other DNA sequences in this sample. For the CDR3, the DNA is TGTGCCAGCAGCCAGACAGGGACCTACGAGCAGTACTTC. Translated, it gives CASSQTGTYEQYF. The J gene is TRBJ2-7, the V gene TRBV5-6, with 7 bases identical to TRBD1. Germline lookup yields CDR1 SGHDT and CDR2 YYEEEE. V shed 4 bases and J 2 bases; nucleotides not matched to a gene: 3. This CDR3 region has 13 residues.

The chain has TRBV9 and TRBJ2-1; TRBD2 matches at 12 bases. Germline CDR1 is SGDLS and CDR2 is YYNGEE. The CDR3 loop spans 17 amino acids. The junction had 8 bases not matched to a gene; V was cut back by 3 bases and J by 4 bases. The CDR3 DNA sequence: TGTGCCAGCAGCGAACAGACTAGCGGGAGTGGGTACAATGAGCAGTTCTTC. It encodes CASSEQTSGSGYNEQFF. Combining the CDR3 with reference TRBV9 and TRBJ2-1 gives the whole variable domain DSGVTQTPKHLITATGQRVTLRCSPRSGDLSVYWYQQSLDQGLQFLIQYYNGEERAKGNILERFSAQQFPDLHSELNLSSLELGDSALYFCASSEQTSGSGYNEQFFGPGTRLTVL.

This chain joins TRBV28 and TRBJ1-5; 7 positions match TRBD1. The CDR3 consists of 13 residues. The V and J ends lost 5 bases and 10 bases, in that order; junction bases with no gene match: 8. Germline V gene sequence: CDR1 MDHEN, CDR2 SYDVKM. CDR3 protein: CASSDRAVNPQHF. The CDR3 DNA reads as TGTGCCAGCAGTGACAGGGCCGTAAATCCCCAGCATTTT.

The chain links TRBV6-5 to TRBJ1-3, with a tentative D call TRBD1 (5 bases). The germline V and J ends were trimmed by 6 bases and 3 bases, with 12 bases remaining between them. The CDR3 runs 14 residues. Germline loops: CDR1 MNHEY, CDR2 SVGAGI. Here the CDR3 DNA reads TGTGCCAGCAGGTTCATGGGGGGTGGAAACACCATATATTTT. Its translation: CASRFMGGGNTIYF.

The chain has TRBV7-3 and TRBJ2-6; D uncertain. V lost 3 bases to trimming and J lost 0 bases, with 6 bases between them. The CDR3 runs to 15 residues. The germline V gene has CDR1 SGHTA and CDR2 FQGTGA. The DNA for the CDR3 is TGTGCCAGCAGCTTTTCCGTCTCTGGGGCCAACGTCCTGACTTTC. Protein product: CASSFSVSGANVLTF.

The chain is built from TRBV18 and TRBJ2-3, with 7 nucleotides matching TRBD1. Per the germline V gene, CDR1 is KGHSH and CDR2 is LQKENI. V dropped 11 bases and J dropped 4; count of bases not matched to a gene: 9. CDR3 length equals 13 residues. CDR3 amino acids: CAGRQGPPDTQYF. CDR3 nucleotides: TGTGCCGGGAGACAGGGACCCCCAGATACGCAGTATTTT.

The chain uses TRBV25-1 and TRBJ2-5; D is perhaps TRBD1 (6 bases). The CDR3 runs 14 residues. With 8 bases removed from V and 2 bases from J, the gap between germline ends came to 15 bases. Germline V gives CDR1 MGHDK, CDR2 SYGVNS. CDR3 residues: CASALPGVQETQYF. DNA of the CDR3: TGTGCCAGCGCCCTCCCAGGGGTTCAAGAGACCCAGTACTTC. The full variable domain, completed using reference TRBV25-1 and TRBJ2-5, is EADIYQTPRYLVIGTGKKITLECSQTMGHDKMYWYQQDPGMELHLIHYSYGVNSTEKGDLSSESTVSRIRTEHFPLTLESARPSHTSQYLCASALPGVQETQYFGPGTRLLVL.